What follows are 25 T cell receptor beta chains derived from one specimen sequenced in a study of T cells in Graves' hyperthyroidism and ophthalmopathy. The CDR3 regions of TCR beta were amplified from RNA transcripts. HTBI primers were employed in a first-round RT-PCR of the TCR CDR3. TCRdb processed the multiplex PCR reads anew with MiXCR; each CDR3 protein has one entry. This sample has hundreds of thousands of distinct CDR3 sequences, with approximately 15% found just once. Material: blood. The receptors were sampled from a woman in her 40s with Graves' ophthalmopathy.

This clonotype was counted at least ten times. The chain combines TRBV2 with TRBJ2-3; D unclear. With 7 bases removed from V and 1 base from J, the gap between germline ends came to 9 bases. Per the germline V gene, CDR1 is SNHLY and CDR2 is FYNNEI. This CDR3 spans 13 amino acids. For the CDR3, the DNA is TGTGCCAGCACGAGAGAAGGCACAGATACGCAGTATTTT. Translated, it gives CASTREGTDTQYF. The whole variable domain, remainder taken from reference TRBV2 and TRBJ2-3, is EPEVTQTPSHQVTQMGQEVILRCVPISNHLYFYWYRQILGQKVEFLVSFYNNEISEKSEIFDDQFSVERPDGSNFTLKIRSTKLEDSAMYFCASTREGTDTQYFGPGTRLTVL.

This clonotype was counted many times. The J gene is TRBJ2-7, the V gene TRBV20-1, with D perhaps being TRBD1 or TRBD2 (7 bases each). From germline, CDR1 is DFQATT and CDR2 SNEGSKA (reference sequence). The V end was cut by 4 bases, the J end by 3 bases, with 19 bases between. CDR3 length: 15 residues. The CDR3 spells CSATTHTGDYYEQYF. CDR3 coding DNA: TGCAGTGCTACTACTCACACAGGGGACTACTACGAGCAGTACTTC.

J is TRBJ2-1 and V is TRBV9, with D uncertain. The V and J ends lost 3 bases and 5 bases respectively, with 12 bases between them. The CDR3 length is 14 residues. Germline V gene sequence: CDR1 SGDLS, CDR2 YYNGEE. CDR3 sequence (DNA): TGTGCCAGCAGCGCGAACCAAATGGACAATGAGCAGTTCTTC. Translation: CASSANQMDNEQFF.

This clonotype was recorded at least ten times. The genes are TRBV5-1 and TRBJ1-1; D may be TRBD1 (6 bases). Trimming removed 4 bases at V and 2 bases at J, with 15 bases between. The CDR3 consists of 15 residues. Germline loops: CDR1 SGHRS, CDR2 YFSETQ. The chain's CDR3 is CASSGRTATNTEAFF. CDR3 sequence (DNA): TGCGCCAGCAGCGGACGGACAGCAACTAACACTGAAGCTTTCTTT.

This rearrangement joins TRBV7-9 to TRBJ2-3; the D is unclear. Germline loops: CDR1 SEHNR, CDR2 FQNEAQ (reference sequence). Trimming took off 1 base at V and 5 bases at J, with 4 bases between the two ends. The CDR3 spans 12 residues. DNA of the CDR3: TGTGCCAGCAGCTTAGGCTTAGATACGCAGTATTTT. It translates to CASSLGLDTQYF.

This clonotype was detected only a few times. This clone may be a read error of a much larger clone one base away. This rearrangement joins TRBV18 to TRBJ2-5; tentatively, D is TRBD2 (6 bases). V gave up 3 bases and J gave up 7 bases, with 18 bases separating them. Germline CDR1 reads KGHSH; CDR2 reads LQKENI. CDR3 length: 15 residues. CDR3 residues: CASSPWSQEGGTQYF. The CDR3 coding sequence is TGTGCCAGCTCACCTTGGAGTCAAGAGGGAGGGACCCAGTACTTC. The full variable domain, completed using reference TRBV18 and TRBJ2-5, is NAGVMQNPRHLVRRRGQEARLRCSPMKGHSHVYWYRQLPEEGLKFMVYLQKENIIDESGMPKERFSAEFPKEGPSILRIQQVVRGDSAAYFCASSPWSQEGGTQYFGPGTRLLVL.

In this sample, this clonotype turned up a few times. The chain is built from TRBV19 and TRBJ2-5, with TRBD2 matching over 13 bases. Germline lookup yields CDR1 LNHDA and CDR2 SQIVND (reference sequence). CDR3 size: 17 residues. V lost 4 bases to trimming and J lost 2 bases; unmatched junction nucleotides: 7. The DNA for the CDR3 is TGTGCCAGTAGTACCCCGGGACTAGCGGGGTTACAAGAGACCCAGTACTTC. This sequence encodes CASSTPGLAGLQETQYF.

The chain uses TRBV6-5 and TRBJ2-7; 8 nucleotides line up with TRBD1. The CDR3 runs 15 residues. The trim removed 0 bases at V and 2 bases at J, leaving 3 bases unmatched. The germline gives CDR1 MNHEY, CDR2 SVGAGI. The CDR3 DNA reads TGTGCCAGCAGTTACTCGACAGGGGTCCCCTACGAGCAGTACTTC. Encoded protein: CASSYSTGVPYEQYF.

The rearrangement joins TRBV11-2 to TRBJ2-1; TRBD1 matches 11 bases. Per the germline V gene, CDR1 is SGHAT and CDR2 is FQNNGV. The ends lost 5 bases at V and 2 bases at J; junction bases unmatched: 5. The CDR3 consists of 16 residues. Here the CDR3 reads CASSRGDRGAYNEQFF. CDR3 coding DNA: TGTGCCAGCAGCCGGGGGGACAGGGGGGCCTACAATGAGCAGTTCTTC.

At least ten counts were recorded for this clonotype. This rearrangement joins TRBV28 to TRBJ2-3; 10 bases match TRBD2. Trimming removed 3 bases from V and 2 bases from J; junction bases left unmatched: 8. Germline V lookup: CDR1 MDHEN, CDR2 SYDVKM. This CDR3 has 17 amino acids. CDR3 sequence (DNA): TGTGCCAGCAGTTTTAGCGTCCTAGCGGGGGCCACAGATACGCAGTATTTT. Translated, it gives CASSFSVLAGATDTQYF.

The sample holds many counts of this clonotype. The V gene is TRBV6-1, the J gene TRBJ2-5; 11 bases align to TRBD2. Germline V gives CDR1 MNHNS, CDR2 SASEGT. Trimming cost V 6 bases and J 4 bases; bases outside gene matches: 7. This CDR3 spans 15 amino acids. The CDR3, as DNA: TGTGCCAGCAGCCTAGCGGGGGGCGTTGGAGAGACCCAGTACTTC. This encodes CASSLAGGVGETQYF.

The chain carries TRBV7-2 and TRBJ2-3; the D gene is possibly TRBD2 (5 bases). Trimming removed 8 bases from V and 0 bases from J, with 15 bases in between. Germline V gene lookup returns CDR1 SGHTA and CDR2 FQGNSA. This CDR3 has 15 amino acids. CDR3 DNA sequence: TGTGCCAGCCCGAGAGGGCGCGTGAGCACAGATACGCAGTATTTT. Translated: CASPRGRVSTDTQYF.

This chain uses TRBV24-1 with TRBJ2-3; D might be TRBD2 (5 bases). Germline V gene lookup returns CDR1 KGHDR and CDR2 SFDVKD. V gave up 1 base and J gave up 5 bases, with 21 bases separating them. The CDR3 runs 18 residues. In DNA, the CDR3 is TGTGCCACCAGTGATTTACACTATCCACTAGTTGCAGAAGATACGCAGTATTTT. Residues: CATSDLHYPLVAEDTQYF.

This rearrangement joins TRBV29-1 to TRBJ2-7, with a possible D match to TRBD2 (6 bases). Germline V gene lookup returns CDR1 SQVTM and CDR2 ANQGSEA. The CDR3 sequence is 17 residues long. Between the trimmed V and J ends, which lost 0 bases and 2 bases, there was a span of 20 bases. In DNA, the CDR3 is TGCAGCGTTGAAGATAAAGCGGCGGGGAGGCGCGCCTACGAGCAGTACTTC. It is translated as CSVEDKAAGRRAYEQYF.

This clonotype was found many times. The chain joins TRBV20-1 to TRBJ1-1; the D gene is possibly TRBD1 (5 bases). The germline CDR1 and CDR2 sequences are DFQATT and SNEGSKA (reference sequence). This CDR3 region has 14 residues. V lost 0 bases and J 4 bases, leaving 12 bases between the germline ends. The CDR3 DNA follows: TGCAGTGCTAGAGATCCCAGGGAGGGCACTGAAGCTTTCTTT. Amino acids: CSARDPREGTEAFF.

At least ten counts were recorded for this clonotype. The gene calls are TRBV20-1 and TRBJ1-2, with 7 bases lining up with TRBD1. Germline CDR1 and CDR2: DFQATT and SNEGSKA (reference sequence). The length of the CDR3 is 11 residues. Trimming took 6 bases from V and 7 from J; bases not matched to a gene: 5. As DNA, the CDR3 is TGCAGTGCGAGACAGGGACGTGGCTACACCTTC. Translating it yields CSARQGRGYTF.

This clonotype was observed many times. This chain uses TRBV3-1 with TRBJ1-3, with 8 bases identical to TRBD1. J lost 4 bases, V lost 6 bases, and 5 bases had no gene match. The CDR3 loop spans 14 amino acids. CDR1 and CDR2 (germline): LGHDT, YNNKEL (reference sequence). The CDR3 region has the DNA TGTGCCAGCAGGCGACAGGGGTCAGGAAACACCATATATTTT. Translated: CASRRQGSGNTIYF.

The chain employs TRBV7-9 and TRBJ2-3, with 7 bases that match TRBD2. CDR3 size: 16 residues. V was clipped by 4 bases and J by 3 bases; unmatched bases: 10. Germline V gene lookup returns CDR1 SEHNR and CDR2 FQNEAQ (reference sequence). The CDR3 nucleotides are TGTGCCAGCAGCTCCCACGTCGGGGGGAGGACAGATACGCAGTATTTT. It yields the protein CASSSHVGGRTDTQYF.

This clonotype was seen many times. The CDR3: CASRGNNYGYTF. For the CDR3, the DNA is TGTGCCAGCAGGGGGAATAACTATGGCTACACCTTC. The chain couples TRBV28 to TRBJ1-2; D gene ambiguous. The CDR3 sequence is 12 residues long. Germline V CDR1 and CDR2: MDHEN, SYDVKM. Trimming took off 6 bases at V and 1 base at J, with 6 bases between the two ends.

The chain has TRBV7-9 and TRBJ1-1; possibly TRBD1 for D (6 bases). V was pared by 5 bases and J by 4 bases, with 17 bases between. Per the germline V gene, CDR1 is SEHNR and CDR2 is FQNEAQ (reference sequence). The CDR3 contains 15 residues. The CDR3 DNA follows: TGTGCCAGCAGCCCCGGGGGGCGACGGGGCACTGAAGCTTTCTTT. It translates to CASSPGGRRGTEAFF.

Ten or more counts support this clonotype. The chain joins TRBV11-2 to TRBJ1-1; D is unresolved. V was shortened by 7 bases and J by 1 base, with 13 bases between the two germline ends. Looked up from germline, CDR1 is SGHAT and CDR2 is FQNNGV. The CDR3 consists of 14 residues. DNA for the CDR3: TGTGCCAGCATCCTCGGAACAGAGAACACTGAAGCTTTCTTT. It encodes CASILGTENTEAFF. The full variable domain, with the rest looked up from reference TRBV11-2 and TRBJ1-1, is EAGVAQSPRYKIIEKRQSVAFWCNPISGHATLYWYQQILGQGPKLLIQFQNNGVVDDSQLPKDRFSAERLKGVDSTLKIQPAKLEDSAVYLCASILGTENTEAFFGQGTRLTVV.

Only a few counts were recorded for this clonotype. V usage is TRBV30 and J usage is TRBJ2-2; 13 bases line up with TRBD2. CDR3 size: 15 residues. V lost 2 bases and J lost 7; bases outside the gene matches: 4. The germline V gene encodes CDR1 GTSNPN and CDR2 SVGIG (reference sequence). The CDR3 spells CAWSPGLAGDGELFF. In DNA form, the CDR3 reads TGTGCCTGGAGTCCAGGACTAGCGGGAGACGGGGAGCTGTTTTTT. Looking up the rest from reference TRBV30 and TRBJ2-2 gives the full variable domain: SQTIHQWPATLVQPVGSPLSLECTVEGTSNPNLYWYRQAAGRGLQLLFYSVGIGQISSEVPQNLSASRPQDRQFILSSKKLLLSDSGFYLCAWSPGLAGDGELFFGEGSRLTVL.

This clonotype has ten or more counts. The CDR3 bases are TGTGCCAGCAGCTTAGCGGGGTCGGGTTCCCACGAGCAGTACTTC. It is translated as CASSLAGSGSHEQYF. The chain employs TRBV7-2 and TRBJ2-7; D gene unclear. The germline V gene encodes CDR1 SGHTA and CDR2 FQGNSA. This CDR3 contains 15 residues. V dropped 0 bases and J dropped 5 bases, with 14 bases sitting between them. The variable domain in full, with the rest retrieved from reference TRBV7-2 and TRBJ2-7, is GAGVSQSPSNKVTEKGKDVELRCDPISGHTALYWYRQSLGQGLEFLIYFQGNSAPDKSGLPSDRFSAERTGGSVSTLTIQRTQQEDSAVYLCASSLAGSGSHEQYFGPGTRLTVT.

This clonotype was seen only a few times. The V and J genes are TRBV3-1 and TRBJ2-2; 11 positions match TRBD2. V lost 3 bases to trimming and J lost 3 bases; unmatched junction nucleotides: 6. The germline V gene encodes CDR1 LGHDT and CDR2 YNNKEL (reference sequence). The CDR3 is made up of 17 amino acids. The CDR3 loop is CASSHHTSGSYTGELFF. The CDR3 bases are TGTGCCAGCAGCCATCACACTAGCGGGAGTTACACCGGGGAGCTGTTTTTT.

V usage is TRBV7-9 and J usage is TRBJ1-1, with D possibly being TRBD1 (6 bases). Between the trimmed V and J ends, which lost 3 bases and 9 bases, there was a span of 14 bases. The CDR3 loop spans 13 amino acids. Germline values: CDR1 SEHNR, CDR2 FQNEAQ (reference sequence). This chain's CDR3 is CASSLLLGQKAFF. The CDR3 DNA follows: TGTGCCAGCAGCTTGTTGTTGGGACAAAAAGCTTTCTTT.